Shown below are 27 T cell receptor beta chains from a single sample sequenced in a study of control samples from healthy donors and cancer patients. The method was immunoSEQ multiplex PCR; TCRdb's version includes in-frame clones alone and lacks a portion of them. Of approximately 160,000 clones listed, 75% to 95% are singletons. The sample consisted of blood. The receptors originated from a woman aged 40 to 50 in good health.

This rearrangement joins TRBV18 to TRBJ1-2; tentative D call: TRBD1 (5 bases). Germline V gene lookup returns CDR1 KGHSH and CDR2 LQKENI. The V end was cut by 5 bases, the J end by 1 base, with 23 bases between. This CDR3 is 18 amino acids long. CDR3 sequence: CASSIGVSASTNNYGYTF. The CDR3 nucleotides read TGTGCCAGCTCAATAGGGGTTTCCGCATCCACTAATAACTATGGCTACACCTTC.

V gene TRBV19 combines with J gene TRBJ2-1; 8 bases match TRBD2. The CDR3 is made up of 15 amino acids. Trimming took 7 bases from V and 7 from J; bases not matched to a gene: 12. The V gene's germline CDR1 is LNHDA and CDR2 SQIVND (reference sequence). CDR3 protein: CASTLGGASRNEQFF. The CDR3 coding sequence is TGTGCCAGTACCCTCGGGGGGGCCTCGCGGAATGAGCAGTTCTTC.

The chain couples TRBV25-1 to TRBJ2-3; TRBD1 might be the D (5 bases). The CDR3 covers 13 residues. Deletions cut 5 bases from V and 3 bases from J, with 9 bases between. The germline CDR1 and CDR2 sequences are MGHDK and SYGVNS. The CDR3 reads CASSMQGTDTQYF. CDR3 in DNA: TGTGCCAGCAGTATGCAGGGTACAGATACGCAGTATTTT.

The chain carries TRBV5-4 and TRBJ1-2; D unresolved. Trimming removed 0 bases at V and 4 bases at J, with 13 bases between. The CDR3 is 15 amino acids. From germline, CDR1 is SGHNT and CDR2 YYREEE (reference sequence). The CDR3 spells CASSLAPSYPYGYTF. CDR3 coding DNA: TGTGCCAGCAGCTTGGCCCCATCGTACCCCTATGGCTACACCTTC. Complete variable domain (other parts from reference TRBV5-4 and TRBJ1-2): ETGVTQSPTHLIKTRGQQVTLRCSSQSGHNTVSWYQQALGQGPQFIFQYYREEENGRGNFPPRFSGLQFPNYSSELNVNALELDDSALYLCASSLAPSYPYGYTFGSGTRLTVV.

The chain couples TRBV6-5 to TRBJ2-5; 7 positions agree with TRBD1. This CDR3 region has 12 residues. The germline gives CDR1 MNHEY, CDR2 SVGAGI. V was pared by 6 bases and J by 4 bases, with 2 bases of the junction left unmatched. The CDR3 coding sequence is TGTGCCAGCAGACAGGGGCGAGAGACCCAGTACTTC. It translates to CASRQGRETQYF.

Points on this clone: A junction end diverges from the germline sequence, so it may reflect a read error. The chain recombines TRBV12-3 or TRBV12-4 with TRBJ1-1; the D gene is possibly TRBD1 (5 bases). The CDR3 is 13 amino acids. The DNA of the CDR3 is TGTGCCAGCAGCCCTCGGGACTCCACAATTTCCCAATTT. As protein: CASSPRDSTISQF.

The chain uses TRBV5-1 and TRBJ2-7, with a weak D call TRBD1 (6 bases). Germline values: CDR1 SGHRS, CDR2 YFSETQ. V lost 7 bases and J 4 bases, leaving 15 bases between the germline ends. The CDR3 consists of 13 residues. The CDR3 loop is CASYPPDSYEQYF. As DNA, the CDR3 is TGCGCCAGCTATCCGCCGGACAGTTACGAGCAGTACTTC.

This clone showed up just once. The chain employs TRBV14 and TRBJ1-1; TRBD1 is a possible D gene (5 bases). CDR3 length: 17 residues. The V end was cut by 4 bases, the J end by 3 bases, with 21 bases between. Germline values: CDR1 SGHDN, CDR2 FVKESK. CDR3: CASSRYSGGGGYTEAFF. The CDR3, as DNA: TGTGCCAGCAGCCGTTATAGCGGGGGTGGCGGGTACACTGAAGCTTTCTTT.

The genes are TRBV25-1 and TRBJ2-5; tentative D call: TRBD2 (6 bases). Trimming cost V 3 bases and J 5 bases, with 13 bases left between them. Germline V CDR1 and CDR2: MGHDK, SYGVNS. This CDR3 contains 14 residues. This CDR3 is CASSDGGAGETQYF. CDR3 DNA: TGTGCCAGCAGTGATGGCGGGGCCGGGGAGACCCAGTACTTC.

The chain uses TRBV6-5 and TRBJ1-5; no firm D call. Trimming cost V 10 bases and J 4 bases, with 14 bases left between them. The CDR3 loop spans 13 amino acids. Germline CDR1 is MNHEY and CDR2 is SVGAGI. CDR3 amino acids: CATAGWANQPQHF. CDR3 in DNA: TGTGCCACCGCCGGGTGGGCGAATCAGCCCCAGCATTTT.

This clone occurred a few times. Additional DNA sequences in this sample encode the identical CDR3. This sequence joins TRBV3-1 (or the pseudogene TRBV3-2) and TRBJ1-1; the D is unclear. CDR1 is LGHDT, CDR2 YNNKEL, per germline (reference sequence). Trimming cost V 4 bases and J 5 bases, with 14 bases left between them. The CDR3 loop spans 14 amino acids. As DNA, the CDR3 is TGTGCCAGCAGCCCACTGGTGGGAGGGACTGAAGCTTTCTTT. It is translated as CASSPLVGGTEAFF.

This clone came up many times. The J gene is TRBJ2-2, the V gene TRBV5-1; D remains unclear. Trimming removed 1 base at V and 8 bases at J, with 9 bases between. Per germline, CDR1 SGHRS and CDR2 YFSETQ. This CDR3 spans 13 amino acids. In nucleotides, the CDR3 is TGCGCCAGCAGCTTGCGCCCCGGGGGGGAGCTGTTTTTT. Its translation is CASSLRPGGELFF.

This clone was seen a handful of times. The V call is TRBV19, the J call TRBJ1-6, with D possibly matching TRBD1 (5 bases). Trimming took 9 bases from V and 9 from J, leaving 21 bases between them. The CDR3 consists of 15 residues. Germline values: CDR1 LNHDA, CDR2 SQIVND (reference sequence). CDR3 DNA sequence: TGTGCCAGCAGCAGGGCAAACGATCAGGGTTCACCCCTCCACTTT. It encodes CASSRANDQGSPLHF.

The J gene is TRBJ1-1, the V gene TRBV19, with D possibly matching TRBD1 (5 bases). Trimming removed 2 bases at V and 2 bases at J, with 15 bases between. The CDR3 consists of 16 residues. Looked up from germline, CDR1 is LNHDA and CDR2 is SQIVND (reference sequence). CDR3 sequence: CASSIFQGTGNTEAFF. In nucleotides, the CDR3 is TGTGCCAGTAGTATATTTCAGGGTACTGGTAACACTGAAGCTTTCTTT.

This chain connects TRBV18 to TRBJ2-1; D is undetermined. Germline values: CDR1 KGHSH, CDR2 LQKENI. The CDR3 runs 13 residues. Trimming took 2 bases from V and 8 from J, leaving 10 bases between them. CDR3 loop: CASSPRTLDEQFF. The DNA of the CDR3 is TGTGCCAGCTCACCAAGGACCCTGGATGAGCAGTTCTTC.

This sequence joins TRBV28 and TRBJ2-1; 9 nucleotides match TRBD1. The ends lost 5 bases at V and 2 bases at J; junction bases unmatched: 7. The CDR3 is 16 amino acids. CDR1 is MDHEN and CDR2 is SYDVKM in the germline V gene. CDR3 sequence (DNA): TGTGCCAGCAGTCAGGGACAGGGCCCCCCCTACAATGAGCAGTTCTTC. Its protein product is CASSQGQGPPYNEQFF.

The rearrangement uses TRBV2 and TRBJ1-1; D uncertain. The CDR3 is 13 amino acids. Trimming left V 6 bases short and J 1 base short, with 9 bases between. Germline V gives CDR1 SNHLY, CDR2 FYNNEI. This CDR3 is CASRTEENTEAFF. The CDR3 bases are TGTGCCAGCAGGACGGAAGAGAACACTGAAGCTTTCTTT.

J is TRBJ1-3 and V is TRBV6-5; D gene ambiguous. V lost 2 bases, J lost 3 bases, and 11 bases lay in between. In germline, CDR1 is MNHEY, CDR2 SVGAGI. This CDR3 has 15 residues. The CDR3 loop is CASSYVLGVGNTIYF. CDR3 nucleotide sequence: TGTGCCAGCAGTTACGTTCTGGGAGTTGGAAACACCATATATTTT.

The rearrangement links TRBV29-1 to TRBJ2-5; 7 bases line up with TRBD2. CDR3 length: 11 residues. Trimming at V came to 0 bases and at J to 13 bases, leaving 5 bases not matched to a gene. CDR1 is SQVTM, CDR2 ANQGSEA, per germline. CDR3 region: CSVEDGSGPYF. CDR3 DNA sequence: TGCAGCGTTGAAGATGGTAGCGGGCCGTACTTC.

The V call is TRBV5-3, the J call TRBJ2-2, with 7 bases aligning to TRBD2. TRBV5-3 has ORF status, its function being uncertain. The CDR3 sequence is 14 residues long. V lost 4 bases and J lost 5; bases outside the gene matches: 5. The CDR3 nucleotides are TGTGCCAGAAGCAACCTGGGAGGGACCGGGGAGCTGTTTTTT. This gives the protein CARSNLGGTGELFF.

The chain combines TRBV10-1 with TRBJ1-4; D gene unclear. V gave up 2 bases and J gave up 8 bases, with 12 bases separating them. This CDR3 spans 14 amino acids. Germline lookup yields CDR1 WNHNN and CDR2 SYGVQD (reference sequence). CDR3 in amino acids: CASSEGSTGEKLFF. In DNA form, the CDR3 reads TGCGCCAGCAGTGAGGGCAGTACGGGGGAAAAACTGTTTTTT.

V is TRBV6-5 and J is TRBJ1-1; 7 nucleotides line up with TRBD1. This CDR3 comprises 13 residues. Trimming cost V 10 bases and J 1 base; bases outside gene matches: 6. Germline CDR1 and CDR2: MNHEY and SVGAGI. This CDR3 reads CATQGGWNTEAFF. CDR3 DNA sequence: TGTGCCACTCAGGGGGGTTGGAACACTGAAGCTTTCTTT.

This rearrangement joins TRBV27 to TRBJ2-5; D call uncertain. This CDR3 region has 14 residues. In germline, CDR1 is MNHEY, CDR2 SMNVEV (reference sequence). Trimming pared 4 bases from V and 5 bases from J, leaving 14 bases between. DNA of the CDR3: TGTGCCAGCAGTTCGTCGTTTCGGCCGGAGACCCAGTACTTC. Translated: CASSSSFRPETQYF.

This clone was seen a single time. The chain uses TRBV5-1 and TRBJ1-6, with 7 bases lining up with TRBD1. The ends lost 5 bases at V and 5 bases at J; junction bases unmatched: 4. The germline gives CDR1 SGHRS, CDR2 YFSETQ. This CDR3 spans 14 amino acids. The CDR3 DNA follows: TGCGCCAGCAGACCCGGGACAGATAATTCACCCCTCCACTTT. Translation gives CASRPGTDNSPLHF.

The rearrangement uses TRBV4-2 and TRBJ2-5; 10 bases agree with TRBD2. CDR1 and CDR2 (germline): LGHNA, YNFKEQ. This CDR3 has 19 amino acids. Trimming at V came to 0 bases and at J to 1 base, leaving 11 bases not matched to a gene. CDR3 residues: CASSQDMISSGGPQETQYF. The CDR3 nucleotides are TGTGCCAGCAGCCAAGATATGATTTCTAGCGGGGGACCCCAAGAGACCCAGTACTTC.

This clone appeared a single time. The V gene is TRBV7-9, the J gene TRBJ2-5, with unresolved D. The CDR3 totals 13 residues. Germline V gene data show CDR1 as SEHNR and CDR2 as FQNEAQ (reference sequence). V shed 7 bases and J shed 7 bases, with 16 bases lying between them. The chain's CDR3 is CASTQRSIGTQYF. The CDR3 DNA reads TGTGCCAGCACCCAGAGGTCCATCGGGACCCAGTACTTC.

The V call is TRBV5-1, the J call TRBJ1-5; D is uncertain. Germline V gene data show CDR1 as SGHRS and CDR2 as YFSETQ. Trimming took 4 bases from V and 2 from J, leaving 16 bases between them. This CDR3 has 16 amino acids. The CDR3: CASSPGEGQGNQPQHF. Written as DNA, the CDR3 is TGCGCCAGCAGCCCCGGGGAGGGTCAAGGCAATCAGCCCCAGCATTTT.